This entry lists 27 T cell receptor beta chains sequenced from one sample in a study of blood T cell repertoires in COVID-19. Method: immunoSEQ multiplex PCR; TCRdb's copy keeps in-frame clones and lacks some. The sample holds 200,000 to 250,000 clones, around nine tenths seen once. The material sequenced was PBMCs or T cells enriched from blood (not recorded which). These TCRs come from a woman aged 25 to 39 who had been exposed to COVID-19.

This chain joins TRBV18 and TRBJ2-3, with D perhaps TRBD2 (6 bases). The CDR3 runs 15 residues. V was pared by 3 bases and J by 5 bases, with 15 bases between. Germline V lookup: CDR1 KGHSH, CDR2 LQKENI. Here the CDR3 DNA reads TGTGCCAGCTCACCTGGAGGGAGACGAGGAGATACGCAGTATTTT. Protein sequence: CASSPGGRRGDTQYF.

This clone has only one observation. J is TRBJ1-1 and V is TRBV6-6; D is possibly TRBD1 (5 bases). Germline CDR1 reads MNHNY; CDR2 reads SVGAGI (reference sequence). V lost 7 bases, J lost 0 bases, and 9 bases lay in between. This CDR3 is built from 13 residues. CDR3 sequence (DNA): TGTGCCAGCAAAATAGGGGTGAACACTGAAGCTTTCTTT. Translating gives CASKIGVNTEAFF.

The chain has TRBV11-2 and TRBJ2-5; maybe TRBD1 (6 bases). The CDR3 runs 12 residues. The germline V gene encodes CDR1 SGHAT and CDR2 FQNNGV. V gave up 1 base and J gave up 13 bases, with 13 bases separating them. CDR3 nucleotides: TGTGCCAGCAGCTTAGGCAACAGGGTGCGGTACTTC. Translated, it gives CASSLGNRVRYF.

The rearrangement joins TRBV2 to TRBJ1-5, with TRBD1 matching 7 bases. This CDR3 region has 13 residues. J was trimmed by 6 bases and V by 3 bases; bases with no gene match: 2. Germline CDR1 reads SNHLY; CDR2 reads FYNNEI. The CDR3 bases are TGTGCCAGCAGTGACGACAGGGTTCAGCCCCAGCATTTT. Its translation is CASSDDRVQPQHF.

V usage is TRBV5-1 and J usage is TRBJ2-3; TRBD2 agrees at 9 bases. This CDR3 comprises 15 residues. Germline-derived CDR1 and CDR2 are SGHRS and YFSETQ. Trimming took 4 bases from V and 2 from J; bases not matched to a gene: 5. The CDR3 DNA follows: TGCGCCAGCAGCCCGACTAGCGGTATCACAGATACGCAGTATTTT. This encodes CASSPTSGITDTQYF. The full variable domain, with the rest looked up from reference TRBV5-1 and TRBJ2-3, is KAGVTQTPRYLIKTRGQQVTLSCSPISGHRSVSWYQQTPGQGLQFLFEYFSETQRNKGNFPGRFSGRQFSNSRSEMNVSTLELGDSALYLCASSPTSGITDTQYFGPGTRLTVL.

The CDR3 sequence is CATSRERSNQPQHF. In DNA form, the CDR3 reads TGTGCCACCAGCAGAGAACGGTCCAATCAGCCCCAGCATTTT. The chain carries TRBV15 and TRBJ1-5; D not certain. Germline V CDR1 and CDR2: LNHNV, YYDKDF (reference sequence). V was pared by 0 bases and J by 3 bases, with 6 bases between. This CDR3 comprises 14 residues.

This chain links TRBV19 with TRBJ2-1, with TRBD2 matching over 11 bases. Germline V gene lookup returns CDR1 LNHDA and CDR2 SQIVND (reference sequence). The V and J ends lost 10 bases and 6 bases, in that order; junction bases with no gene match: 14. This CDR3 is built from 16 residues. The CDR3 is CATLAGGPWGGNEQFF. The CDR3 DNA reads TGTGCCACCTTAGCGGGAGGGCCCTGGGGTGGCAATGAGCAGTTCTTC.

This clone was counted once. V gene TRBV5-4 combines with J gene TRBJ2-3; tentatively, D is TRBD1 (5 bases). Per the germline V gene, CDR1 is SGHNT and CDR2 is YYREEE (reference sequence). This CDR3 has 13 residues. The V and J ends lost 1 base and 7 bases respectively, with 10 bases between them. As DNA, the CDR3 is TGTGCCAGCAGCTTGTTAGGGGTCCATACGCAGTATTTT. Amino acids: CASSLLGVHTQYF.

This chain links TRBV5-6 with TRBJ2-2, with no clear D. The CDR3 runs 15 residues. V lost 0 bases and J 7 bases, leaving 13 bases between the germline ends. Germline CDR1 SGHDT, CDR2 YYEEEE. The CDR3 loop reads CASSLAPIQVGELFF. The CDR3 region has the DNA TGTGCCAGCAGCTTGGCGCCGATTCAGGTCGGGGAGCTGTTTTTT. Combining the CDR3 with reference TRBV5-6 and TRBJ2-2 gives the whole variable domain DAGVTQSPTHLIKTRGQQVTLRCSPKSGHDTVSWYQQALGQGPQFIFQYYEEEERQRGNFPDRFSGHQFPNYSSELNVNALLLGDSALYLCASSLAPIQVGELFFGEGSRLTVL.

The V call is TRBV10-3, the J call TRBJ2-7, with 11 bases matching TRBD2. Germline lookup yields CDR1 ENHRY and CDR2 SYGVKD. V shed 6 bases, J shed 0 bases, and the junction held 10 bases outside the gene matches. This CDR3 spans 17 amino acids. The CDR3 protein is CAIREGGLAVNSYEQYF. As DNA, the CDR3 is TGTGCCATCAGAGAAGGGGGACTAGCGGTCAACTCCTACGAGCAGTACTTC.

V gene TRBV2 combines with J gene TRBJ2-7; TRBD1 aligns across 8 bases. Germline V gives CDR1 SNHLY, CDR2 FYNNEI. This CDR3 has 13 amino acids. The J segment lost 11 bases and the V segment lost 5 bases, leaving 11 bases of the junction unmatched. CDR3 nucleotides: TGTGCCAGCAGTATTCATGGACAGGGACGGGAGTACTTC. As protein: CASSIHGQGREYF.

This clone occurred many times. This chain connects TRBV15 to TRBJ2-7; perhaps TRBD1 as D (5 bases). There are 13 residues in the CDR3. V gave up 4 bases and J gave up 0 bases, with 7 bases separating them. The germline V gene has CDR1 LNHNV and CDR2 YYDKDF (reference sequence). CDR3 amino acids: CATSIDSSYEQYF. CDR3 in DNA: TGTGCCACCAGCATAGACAGCTCCTACGAGCAGTACTTC.

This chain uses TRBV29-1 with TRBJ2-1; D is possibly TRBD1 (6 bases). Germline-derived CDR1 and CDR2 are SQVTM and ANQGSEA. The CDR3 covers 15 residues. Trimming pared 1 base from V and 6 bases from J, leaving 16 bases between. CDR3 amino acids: CSVEGSNRAFNEQFF. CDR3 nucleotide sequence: TGCAGCGTTGAAGGAAGTAACAGGGCTTTCAATGAGCAGTTCTTC.

The CDR3 loop reads CASRGQTNTEAFF. The CDR3 DNA reads TGTGCCAGCAGGGGACAGACGAACACTGAAGCTTTCTTT. J is TRBJ1-1 and V is TRBV12-3 or TRBV12-4, with TRBD1 matching over 7 bases. This CDR3 is 13 amino acids long. V dropped 6 bases and J dropped 1; count of bases not matched to a gene: 2.

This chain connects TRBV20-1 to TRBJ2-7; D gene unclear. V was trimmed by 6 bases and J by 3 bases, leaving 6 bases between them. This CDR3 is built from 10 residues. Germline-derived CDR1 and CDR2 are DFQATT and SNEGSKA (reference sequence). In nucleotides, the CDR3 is TGCAGTGCCGGTATCTACGAGCAGTACTTC. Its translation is CSAGIYEQYF.

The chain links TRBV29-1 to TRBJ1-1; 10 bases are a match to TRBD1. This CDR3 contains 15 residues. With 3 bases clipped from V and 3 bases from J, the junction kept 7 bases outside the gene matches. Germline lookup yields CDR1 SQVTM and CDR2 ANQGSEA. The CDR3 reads CSVERIGTGDTEAFF. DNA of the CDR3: TGCAGCGTTGAGAGGATTGGGACAGGGGACACTGAAGCTTTCTTT. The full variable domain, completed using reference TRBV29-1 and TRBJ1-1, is SAVISQKPSRDICQRGTSLTIQCQVDSQVTMMFWYRQQPGQSLTLIATANQGSEATYESGFVIDKFPISRPNLTFSTLTVSNMSPEDSSIYLCSVERIGTGDTEAFFGQGTRLTVV.

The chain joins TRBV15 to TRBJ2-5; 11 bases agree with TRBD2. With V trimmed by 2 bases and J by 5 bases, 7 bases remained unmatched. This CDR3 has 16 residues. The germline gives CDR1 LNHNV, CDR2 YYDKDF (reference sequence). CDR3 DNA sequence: TGTGCCACCAGCAGACTCATAGCGGGAGGGCTCGAGACCCAGTACTTC. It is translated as CATSRLIAGGLETQYF. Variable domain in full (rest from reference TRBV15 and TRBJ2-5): DAMVIQNPRYQVTQFGKPVTLSCSQTLNHNVMYWYQQKSSQAPKLLFHYYDKDFNNEADTPDNFQSRRPNTSFCFLDIRSPGLGDTAMYLCATSRLIAGGLETQYFGPGTRLLVL.

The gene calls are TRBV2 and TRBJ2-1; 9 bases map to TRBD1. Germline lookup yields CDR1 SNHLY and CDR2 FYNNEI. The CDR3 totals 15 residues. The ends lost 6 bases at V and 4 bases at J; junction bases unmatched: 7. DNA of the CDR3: TGTGCCAGCAGCCCTACAGGGGGCGCTTACAATGAGCAGTTCTTC. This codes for CASSPTGGAYNEQFF.

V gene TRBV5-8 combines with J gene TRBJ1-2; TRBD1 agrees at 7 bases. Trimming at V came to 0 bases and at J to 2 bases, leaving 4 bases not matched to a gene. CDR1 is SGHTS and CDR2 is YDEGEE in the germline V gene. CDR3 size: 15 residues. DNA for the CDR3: TGTGCCAGCAGCTTGGAGGCAGGGGGGAACTATGGCTACACCTTC. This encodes CASSLEAGGNYGYTF.

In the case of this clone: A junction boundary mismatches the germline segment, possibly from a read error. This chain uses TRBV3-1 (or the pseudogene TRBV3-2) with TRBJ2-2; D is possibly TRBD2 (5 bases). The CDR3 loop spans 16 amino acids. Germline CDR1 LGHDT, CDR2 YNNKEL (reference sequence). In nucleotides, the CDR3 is TGTGCCAGCAGCCAAGCATGGACTCCGAACACCAGGGAGCTGTTTTTT. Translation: CASSQAWTPNTRELFF.

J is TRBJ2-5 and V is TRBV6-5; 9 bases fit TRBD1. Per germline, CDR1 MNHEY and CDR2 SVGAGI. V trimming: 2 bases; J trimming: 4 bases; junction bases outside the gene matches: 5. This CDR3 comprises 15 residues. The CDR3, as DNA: TGTGCCAGCAGTTACAAGAAACAGGGGGCAGAGACCCAGTACTTC. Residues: CASSYKKQGAETQYF.

The CDR3 loop is CASSHVGQPNTGELFF. Written as DNA, the CDR3 is TGCGCCAGCAGCCATGTAGGACAGCCGAACACCGGGGAGCTGTTTTTT. This chain joins TRBV4-1 and TRBJ2-2; D is perhaps TRBD1 (6 bases). This CDR3 comprises 16 residues. The germline V gene has CDR1 MGHRA and CDR2 YSYEKL. Trimming pared 3 bases from V and 0 bases from J, leaving 11 bases between.

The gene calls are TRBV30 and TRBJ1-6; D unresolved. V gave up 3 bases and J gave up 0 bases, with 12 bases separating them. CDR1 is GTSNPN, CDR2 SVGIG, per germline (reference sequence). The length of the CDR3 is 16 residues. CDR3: CAWSRESSSYNSPLHF. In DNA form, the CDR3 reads TGTGCCTGGAGCCGGGAATCAAGCTCCTATAATTCACCCCTCCACTTT. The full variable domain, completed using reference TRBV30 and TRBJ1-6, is SQTIHQWPATLVQPVGSPLSLECTVEGTSNPNLYWYRQAAGRGLQLLFYSVGIGQISSEVPQNLSASRPQDRQFILSSKKLLLSDSGFYLCAWSRESSSYNSPLHFGNGTRLTVT.

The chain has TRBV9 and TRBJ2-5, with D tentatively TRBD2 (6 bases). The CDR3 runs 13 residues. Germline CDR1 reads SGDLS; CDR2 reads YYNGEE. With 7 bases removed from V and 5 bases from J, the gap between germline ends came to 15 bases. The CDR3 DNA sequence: TGTGCCAGCGGCCCGGGAGAATTGGAGACCCAGTACTTC. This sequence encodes CASGPGELETQYF.

CDR3 protein: CASSPWWAGGFTDTQYF. Here the CDR3 DNA reads TGTGCCAGCAGCCCCTGGTGGGCGGGAGGATTCACAGATACGCAGTATTTT. The chain recombines TRBV11-2 with TRBJ2-3, with 8 nucleotides matching TRBD2. Germline V CDR1 and CDR2: SGHAT, FQNNGV. V lost 5 bases and J lost 2; bases outside the gene matches: 12. The CDR3 consists of 17 residues.

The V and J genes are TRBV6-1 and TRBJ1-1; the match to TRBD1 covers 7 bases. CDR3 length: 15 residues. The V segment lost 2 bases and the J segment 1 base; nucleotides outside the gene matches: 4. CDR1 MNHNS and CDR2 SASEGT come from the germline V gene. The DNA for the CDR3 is TGTGCCAGCAGTGAACGCCGACAGGGGAACACTGAAGCTTTCTTT. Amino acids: CASSERRQGNTEAFF.

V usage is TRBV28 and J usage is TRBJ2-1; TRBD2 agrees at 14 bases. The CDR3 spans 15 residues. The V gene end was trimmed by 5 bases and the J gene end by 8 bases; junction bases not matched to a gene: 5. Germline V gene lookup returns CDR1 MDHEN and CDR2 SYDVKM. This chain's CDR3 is CASSVGTSGRDEQFF. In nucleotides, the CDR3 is TGTGCCAGCAGTGTTGGGACTAGCGGGAGAGATGAGCAGTTCTTC.